These 28 T cell receptor beta chains share one sample of origin, sequenced in a study of identical twins. TCRdb fed the 5' RACE reads into MiXCR, producing one record per CDR3 protein. The sample consists of a few hundred thousand distinct CDR3 sequences, over 8.5% of them appearing once. The data were also submitted as part of a second study, on yellow fever vaccine responses in identical twins.

Source material: PBMCs. The source is a woman younger than 30 in good health.

This clonotype was counted a few times. The chain links TRBV2 to TRBJ2-3; D is unclear. CDR3 length: 12 amino acids. Germline V gives CDR1 SNHLY, CDR2 FYNNEI. With 2 bases removed from V and 6 bases from J, the gap between germline ends came to 6 bases. In DNA form, the CDR3 reads TGTGCCAGCAGTGAACGGTCCGATACGCAGTATTTT. It is translated as CASSERSDTQYF. The variable domain in full, with the rest retrieved from reference TRBV2 and TRBJ2-3, is EPEVTQTPSHQVTQMGQEVILRCVPISNHLYFYWYRQILGQKVEFLVSFYNNEISEKSEIFDDQFSVERPDGSNFTLKIRSTKLEDSAMYFCASSERSDTQYFGPGTRLTVL.

The chain recombines TRBV5-6 with TRBJ2-1, with 10 bases identical to TRBD1. This CDR3 contains 14 residues. From germline, CDR1 is SGHDT and CDR2 YYEEEE. The V gene end was trimmed by 3 bases and the J gene end by 8 bases; junction bases not matched to a gene: 5. CDR3 DNA: TGTGCCAGCAGCTGGGGGACAGGGGTCCATGAGCAGTTCTTC. Its protein product is CASSWGTGVHEQFF. The full variable domain, rest sourced from reference TRBV5-6 and TRBJ2-1, is DAGVTQSPTHLIKTRGQQVTLRCSPKSGHDTVSWYQQALGQGPQFIFQYYEEEERQRGNFPDRFSGHQFPNYSSELNVNALLLGDSALYLCASSWGTGVHEQFFGPGTRLTVL.

The V call is TRBV29-1, the J call TRBJ2-2; D is possibly TRBD1 (5 bases). The CDR3 totals 15 residues. Trimming removed 7 bases from V and 1 base from J, with 16 bases in between. The germline gives CDR1 SQVTM, CDR2 ANQGSEA. The CDR3 DNA reads as TGCAGCGCTGAGAGTGGGGCGAAGAACACCGGGGAGCTGTTTTTT. Protein sequence: CSAESGAKNTGELFF.

There are a few counts of this clonotype. This chain links TRBV6-1 with TRBJ2-7; D ambiguous. Germline assignment: CDR1 MNHNS and CDR2 SASEGT. V was cut by 6 bases and J by 2 bases, with 17 bases left in between. The CDR3 runs to 15 residues. The CDR3 protein is CASSLGPPRTYEQYF. The CDR3 DNA reads as TGTGCCAGCAGCCTTGGACCTCCACGTACCTACGAGCAGTACTTC.

This clonotype was seen a handful of times. This chain connects TRBV11-2 to TRBJ1-1; TRBD1 agrees at 8 bases. The CDR3 covers 14 residues. The germline V gene encodes CDR1 SGHAT and CDR2 FQNNGV. Trimming at V came to 8 bases and at J to 1 base, leaving 6 bases not matched to a gene. CDR3 in amino acids: CASVTGTGNTEAFF. CDR3 nucleotides: TGTGCCAGCGTTACCGGGACAGGGAACACTGAAGCTTTCTTT.

This clonotype has more than one count but fewer than ten. The rearrangement uses TRBV5-1 and TRBJ1-6; perhaps TRBD1 as D (5 bases). The CDR3 length is 13 residues. The germline V and J ends were trimmed by 1 base and 10 bases, with 9 bases remaining between them. From germline, CDR1 is SGHRS and CDR2 YFSETQ. CDR3 in amino acids: CASSLRRESPLHF. In nucleotides, the CDR3 is TGCGCCAGCAGCTTGCGCAGGGAGTCACCCCTCCACTTT.

This clonotype was counted many times. The chain has TRBV5-1 and TRBJ2-2; 7 nucleotides align to TRBD1. In germline, CDR1 is SGHRS, CDR2 YFSETQ. Trimming at V came to 9 bases and at J to 0 bases, leaving 8 bases not matched to a gene. The CDR3 extends over 15 amino acids. This CDR3 is CATRQGSSNTGELFF. The CDR3 nucleotides read TGCGCCACCCGACAGGGATCGTCGAACACCGGGGAGCTGTTTTTT.

The genes are TRBV11-2 and TRBJ1-1; possible D gene TRBD1, 5 bases. This CDR3 comprises 19 residues. The ends were cut back, 0 bases at V and 6 bases at J, with 26 bases in the middle. Germline lookup yields CDR1 SGHAT and CDR2 FQNNGV. CDR3 coding DNA: TGTGCCAGCAGCTTAGATTTAAATGGGCAGGGAGTTACTTCGGCTGAAGCTTTCTTT. Protein: CASSLDLNGQGVTSAEAFF.

The chain recombines TRBV3-1 with TRBJ2-2; tentatively, D is TRBD2 (5 bases). The CDR3 is 15 residues long. The germline V and J ends were trimmed by 4 bases and 5 bases, with 14 bases remaining between them. Germline-derived CDR1 and CDR2 are LGHDT and YNNKEL (reference sequence). The CDR3 loop is CASSPQTISTGELFF. As DNA, the CDR3 is TGTGCCAGCAGCCCCCAGACTATATCGACCGGGGAGCTGTTTTTT.

This clonotype has more than one count but fewer than ten. The chain recombines TRBV20-1 with TRBJ2-1; D gene unclear. CDR1 and CDR2 (germline): DFQATT, SNEGSKA (reference sequence). The CDR3 spans 13 residues. The germline V and J ends were trimmed by 6 bases and 5 bases, with 14 bases remaining between them. The CDR3 loop reads CSARVNPDNEQFF. The CDR3 DNA follows: TGCAGTGCCCGCGTTAATCCCGACAATGAGCAGTTCTTC.

This clonotype was seen ten or more times. DNA for the CDR3: TGCAGCGTTGTGGGGGAGGGTCGGGGAGATGAGCAGTTCTTC. Translating it yields CSVVGEGRGDEQFF. V usage is TRBV29-1 and J usage is TRBJ2-1; 7 positions match TRBD2. The CDR3 is made up of 14 amino acids. V was clipped by 4 bases and J by 8 bases; unmatched bases: 11. CDR1 is SQVTM, CDR2 ANQGSEA, per germline.

V usage is TRBV5-1 and J usage is TRBJ2-1; TRBD2 matches 11 bases. Germline CDR1 reads SGHRS; CDR2 reads YFSETQ. V gave up 0 bases and J gave up 7 bases; unmatched junction bases: 3. The CDR3 is made up of 15 amino acids. The CDR3 nucleotides are TGCGCCAGCAGCTTGGGATCTAGCGGGAGGAATGAGCAGTTCTTC. It encodes CASSLGSSGRNEQFF.

The rearrangement links TRBV12-3 or TRBV12-4 to TRBJ2-3, with 15 bases aligning to TRBD2. Trimming removed 6 bases from V and 5 bases from J; junction bases left unmatched: 6. This CDR3 spans 16 amino acids. DNA for the CDR3: TGTGCCAGCAGGGGACTAGCGGGGGGCCTTGGAGATACGCAGTATTTT. Its translation: CASRGLAGGLGDTQYF.

A few counts support this clonotype. The J gene is TRBJ2-7, the V gene TRBV12-3 or TRBV12-4; no definite D call. This CDR3 is 12 amino acids long. CDR3: CASGGPHYEQYF. The CDR3, as DNA: TGTGCGTCCGGTGGGCCCCACTACGAGCAGTACTTC.

The chain carries TRBV3-1 and TRBJ2-5; 7 bases fit TRBD1. V was pared by 4 bases and J by 5 bases, with 4 bases of the junction left unmatched. Germline CDR1 is LGHDT and CDR2 is YNNKEL (reference sequence). The CDR3 is made up of 13 amino acids. CDR3 bases: TGTGCCAGCAGCCTAAGGACAGGCGAGACCCAGTACTTC. It codes for CASSLRTGETQYF.

The sample holds many counts of this clonotype. J is TRBJ2-7 and V is TRBV5-1; D is perhaps TRBD1 (6 bases). This CDR3 contains 13 residues. The germline V and J ends were trimmed by 4 bases and 7 bases, with 15 bases remaining between them. Germline V gives CDR1 SGHRS, CDR2 YFSETQ. The DNA of the CDR3 is TGCGCCAGCAGCGCGGATCCAGACAGGGAGCAGTACTTC. This gives the protein CASSADPDREQYF.

The chain links TRBV5-1 to TRBJ1-2; D is uncertain. The germline CDR1 and CDR2 sequences are SGHRS and YFSETQ. V shed 4 bases and J shed 8 bases, with 12 bases lying between them. This CDR3 comprises 12 residues. The CDR3 reads CASSPERGGYTF. CDR3 nucleotides: TGCGCCAGCAGCCCTGAGAGAGGGGGCTACACCTTC.

The rearrangement joins TRBV27 to TRBJ2-4, with D perhaps being TRBD1 or TRBD2 (5 bases each). V lost 3 bases, J lost 2 bases, and 14 bases lay in between. The germline V gene encodes CDR1 MNHEY and CDR2 SMNVEV (reference sequence). The CDR3 covers 16 residues. Here the CDR3 reads CASSLGRGRTKNIQYF. In nucleotides, the CDR3 is TGTGCCAGCAGTTTGGGACGGGGAAGGACCAAAAACATTCAGTACTTC.

This clonotype appeared many times. V gene TRBV29-1 combines with J gene TRBJ1-1; the match to TRBD1 covers 8 bases. This CDR3 contains 13 residues. After removal of 6 bases from V and 4 bases from J, the junction contained 7 bases not matched to a gene. CDR1 is SQVTM, CDR2 ANQGSEA, per germline. CDR3 in DNA: TGCAGCGTACAGGGGGTGCGGGTCACTGAAGCTTTCTTT. Translated, it gives CSVQGVRVTEAFF.

This clonotype occurred a few times. The chain uses TRBV27 and TRBJ2-1; D gene unclear. CDR1 is MNHEY and CDR2 is SMNVEV in the germline V gene (reference sequence). V was shortened by 5 bases and J by 5 bases, with 19 bases between the two germline ends. There are 16 residues in the CDR3. CDR3 DNA: TGTGCCAGCAGTGTGGGGTGGACCCGCACAGACAATGAGCAGTTCTTC. Translating it yields CASSVGWTRTDNEQFF.

Only a few counts were recorded for this clonotype. The chain is built from TRBV5-6 and TRBJ2-7, with D tentatively TRBD2 (6 bases). V lost 1 base, J lost 2 bases, and 13 bases lay in between. Germline V CDR1 and CDR2: SGHDT, YYEEEE. This CDR3 comprises 15 residues. The CDR3: CASSLRGGAAYEQYF. The CDR3 DNA sequence: TGTGCCAGCAGCTTGCGTGGCGGGGCCGCCTACGAGCAGTACTTC.

The chain joins TRBV27 to TRBJ2-1, with 11 bases fitting TRBD2. This CDR3 is built from 15 residues. Trimming cost V 6 bases and J 2 bases; bases outside gene matches: 3. Germline values: CDR1 MNHEY, CDR2 SMNVEV (reference sequence). CDR3 nucleotides: TGTGCCAGCAGAGTAGCGGGAGGGACCTACAATGAGCAGTTCTTC. It codes for CASRVAGGTYNEQFF.

V and J are TRBV7-8 and TRBJ1-1; maybe TRBD1 (5 bases). The ends were cut back, 1 base at V and 4 bases at J, with 13 bases in the middle. The length of the CDR3 is 15 residues. Germline-derived CDR1 and CDR2 are SGHVS and FQNEAQ. This CDR3 is CASSLESGGTTEAFF. The CDR3 coding sequence is TGTGCCAGCAGCTTAGAGTCTGGGGGGACCACTGAAGCTTTCTTT.

This clonotype was seen more than once but under ten times. In nucleotides, the CDR3 is TGTGCCAGCAGGCCCCTGGGACAGTCGAACTATGGCTACACCTTC. Its translation is CASRPLGQSNYGYTF. The chain uses TRBV6-1 and TRBJ1-2, with 7 bases lining up with TRBD1. The germline CDR1 and CDR2 sequences are MNHNS and SASEGT. This CDR3 is built from 15 residues. Trimming cost V 6 bases and J 2 bases; bases outside gene matches: 9.

This clonotype has more than one count but fewer than ten. The V and J genes are TRBV5-1 and TRBJ2-1, with 7 bases lining up with TRBD2. V lost 4 bases, J lost 3 bases, and 7 bases stayed unmatched. Germline V CDR1 and CDR2: SGHRS, YFSETQ. CDR3 length: 15 residues. As DNA, the CDR3 is TGCGCCAGCAGCGGTGGGGGACTAAACTACAATGAGCAGTTCTTC. Translation: CASSGGGLNYNEQFF.

The V call is TRBV7-6, the J call TRBJ2-6, with D tentatively TRBD2 (5 bases). In germline, CDR1 is SGHVS, CDR2 FNYEAQ. Trimming took off 5 bases at V and 0 bases at J, with 20 bases between the two ends. CDR3 length equals 19 residues. The CDR3 sequence is CASSDLFGGLSSGANVLTF. CDR3 DNA: TGTGCCAGCAGCGACCTGTTCGGCGGGTTAAGCTCTGGGGCCAACGTCCTGACTTTC.

The table lists this clonotype with many counts. This rearrangement joins TRBV6-2 or TRBV6-3 to TRBJ2-2; 11 bases are shared with TRBD2. V gave up 6 bases and J gave up 0 bases; unmatched junction bases: 9. In germline, CDR1 is MNHEY, CDR2 SVGEGT. The CDR3 covers 18 residues. CDR3 sequence reads: CASSLAGGTPANTGELFF. CDR3 in DNA: TGTGCCAGCAGCCTAGCGGGGGGTACCCCCGCGAACACCGGGGAGCTGTTTTTT.

This chain connects TRBV4-3 to TRBJ2-5; D is possibly TRBD1 or TRBD2 (5 bases each). The CDR3 totals 16 residues. Germline V CDR1 and CDR2: LGHNA, YSLEER. Between the trimmed V and J ends, which lost 0 bases and 0 bases, there was a span of 11 bases. The CDR3 region is CASSQDGWGNQETQYF. CDR3 DNA sequence: TGCGCCAGCAGCCAAGATGGTTGGGGGAACCAAGAGACCCAGTACTTC.